This T cell receptor (beta chain) was documented in a study of beta chain features in type 1 diabetes. Purity above 98% was achieved in all sorted populations. This clone was picked up a small number of times. Its specificity is not known. The CDR3 has 14 amino acids. The V and J ends lost 1 base and 6 bases, in that order; junction bases with no gene match: 2. Germline lookup yields CDR1 KGHSH and CDR2 LQKENI. As every portion of the isolated RNA was reverse transcribed, the sequencing read expressed TCRB transcripts. Profiling relied on immunoSEQ multiplex PCR, and the TCRdb table lists in-frame clones only, not all of them. The data show roughly 150,000 clones, with 10% seen just once and more than 0.45% held by the top ten. Study conclusions and caveats: Shorter TCRB CDR3s, moderately but significantly so, were found in Type 1 diabetes patients in all four CD4+ subsets. Patients with type 1 diabetes showed fewer VDJ junction insertions and more deletions.

This TCR came from a man aged 25-40 years with type 1 diabetes. V is TRBV18 and J is TRBJ2-7, with 11 positions matching TRBD2. Specimen: central memory CD4+ T cells from blood. CDR3 DNA: TGTGCCAGCTCACCACTTCTAGCGGGAGGCGAGCAGTACTTC. As protein: CASSPLLAGGEQYF.